These 30 T cell receptor beta chains originate from one sample sequenced in a study of CD8 T cells in ankylosing spondylitis. Findings and caveats of the study: Several highly homologous variants made up a TCR beta motif, and this motif appeared characteristic of ankylosing spondylitis blood.

TCRdb re-called the 5' RACE reads with MiXCR, one entry per CDR3 protein. The data contain more than 500,000 distinct CDR3 sequences, roughly 5.2% of them singletons. These receptors' targets are unknown. Source material: blood, either unsorted or a sorted T cell fraction (not recorded which). The receptors come from a male donor with ankylosing spondylitis.

V gene TRBV7-6 combines with J gene TRBJ1-1; 9 nucleotides line up with TRBD1. CDR3 length: 16 amino acids. CDR1 and CDR2 from the germline V gene are SGHVS and FNYEAQ. Germline trimming cut 0 bases from V and 3 bases from J; bases unmatched to any gene: 5. CDR3 residues: CASSLAAQGADTEAFF. The CDR3 DNA reads TGTGCCAGCAGCTTAGCGGCACAGGGGGCCGACACTGAAGCTTTCTTT.

This clonotype has ten or more counts. The V call is TRBV7-2, the J call TRBJ1-1, with D maybe TRBD1 (5 bases). CDR3 length: 17 residues. The germline V gene encodes CDR1 SGHTA and CDR2 FQGNSA. V dropped 5 bases and J dropped 4 bases, with 23 bases sitting between them. CDR3 DNA sequence: TGTGCCAGCAGCCTTGGGCCAGGGCGCCGTAGTGGCACTGAAGCTTTCTTT. It specifies CASSLGPGRRSGTEAFF.

This clonotype was observed many times. The chain couples TRBV27 to TRBJ1-5; unclear D gene. V dropped 0 bases and J dropped 7 bases, with 13 bases sitting between them. Germline V lookup: CDR1 MNHEY, CDR2 SMNVEV (reference sequence). This CDR3 is built from 15 residues. The CDR3 DNA sequence: TGTGCCAGCAGTTTATCGGGAGGGAGAATACAGCCCCAGCATTTT. Encoded protein: CASSLSGGRIQPQHF.

A few counts support this clonotype. This chain connects TRBV7-3 to TRBJ1-2, with D perhaps matching TRBD1 (5 bases). This CDR3 has 13 amino acids. Trimming left V 3 bases short and J 6 bases short, with 11 bases between. Per the germline V gene, CDR1 is SGHTA and CDR2 is FQGTGA. The CDR3 sequence is CASSLGGTHGYTF. The CDR3 coding sequence is TGTGCCAGCAGCTTGGGGGGAACCCATGGCTACACCTTC.

In its sample, this clonotype was seen a few times. The V gene is TRBV3-1, the J gene TRBJ2-5; 7 nucleotides line up with TRBD2. The V gene's germline CDR1 is LGHDT and CDR2 YNNKEL (reference sequence). The CDR3 runs 14 residues. The junction had 3 bases not matched to a gene; V was cut back by 0 bases and J by 5 bases. The CDR3 DNA reads TGTGCCAGCAGCCAAGATACCGGGGGGGAGACCCAGTACTTC. Translated: CASSQDTGGETQYF.

At least ten counts were recorded for this clonotype. CDR3 nucleotides: TGTGCCAGCAGTTTCCTGACTAGCACCAATGAGCAGTTCTTC. This translates into CASSFLTSTNEQFF. This rearrangement joins TRBV28 to TRBJ2-1, with TRBD2 identical over 7 bases. The CDR3 is 14 amino acids. The ends lost 3 bases at V and 6 bases at J; junction bases unmatched: 5. The germline V gene encodes CDR1 MDHEN and CDR2 SYDVKM. The variable domain in full, with the rest retrieved from reference TRBV28 and TRBJ2-1, is DVKVTQSSRYLVKRTGEKVFLECVQDMDHENMFWYRQDPGLGLRLIYFSYDVKMKEKGDIPEGYSVSREKKERFSLILESASTNQTSMYLCASSFLTSTNEQFFGPGTRLTVL.

This clonotype was recorded many times. The chain links TRBV6-2 or TRBV6-3 to TRBJ2-1; D is possibly TRBD2 (6 bases). This CDR3 has 16 amino acids. Trimming shortened V by 6 bases and J by 0 bases, and 15 bases separated the two germline ends. Germline V gene data show CDR1 as MNHEY and CDR2 as SVGEGT. The CDR3 DNA is TGTGCCAGCAGCTACACCCGGGGGAGCTCCTACAATGAGCAGTTCTTC. It encodes CASSYTRGSSYNEQFF.

In this sample, this clonotype turned up many times. The chain couples TRBV10-3 to TRBJ1-2; perhaps TRBD1 as D (5 bases). The CDR3 contains 15 residues. V was trimmed by 5 bases and J by 3 bases, leaving 16 bases between them. Germline V gene data show CDR1 as ENHRY and CDR2 as SYGVKD. CDR3 nucleotide sequence: TGTGCCATCAGTTCCTCTATTGGGGCGGACTATGGCTACACCTTC. This codes for CAISSSIGADYGYTF.

This clonotype came up many times. This chain connects TRBV7-8 to TRBJ1-1; no clear D. The V gene's germline CDR1 is SGHVS and CDR2 FQNEAQ. The CDR3 has 15 amino acids. Trimming stripped 2 bases from V and 4 bases from J, with 14 bases between. The CDR3 reads CASSLSGGLGTEAFF. CDR3 sequence (DNA): TGTGCCAGCAGCTTAAGCGGCGGTCTGGGCACTGAAGCTTTCTTT.

This clonotype was counted a single time. One base away lies a much larger clone, so this may be a sequencing read error. The V and J genes are TRBV5-1 and TRBJ2-3; D gene uncertain. V was cut by 2 bases and J by 6 bases, with 10 bases left in between. This CDR3 comprises 13 residues. Germline assignment: CDR1 SGHRS and CDR2 YFSETQ. The CDR3 here is CASSFKGYDTQYF. The CDR3 DNA sequence: TGCGCCAGCAGCTTCAAAGGGTACGATACGCAGTATTTT. Using reference TRBV5-1 and TRBJ2-3 for the parts outside the CDR3, the full variable domain is KAGVTQTPRYLIKTRGQQVTLSCSPISGHRSVSWYQQTPGQGLQFLFEYFSETQRNKGNFPGRFSGRQFSNSRSEMNVSTLELGDSALYLCASSFKGYDTQYFGPGTRLTVL.

This clonotype was counted ten times or more. The chain couples TRBV4-3 to TRBJ2-5; TRBD2 matches 9 bases. Germline V gives CDR1 LGHNA, CDR2 YSLEER. The CDR3 loop spans 16 amino acids. V was pared by 4 bases and J by 1 base, with 7 bases of the junction left unmatched. This CDR3 reads CASSPWASGIQETQYF. The CDR3 nucleotides read TGCGCCAGCAGCCCTTGGGCTAGCGGGATCCAAGAGACCCAGTACTTC.

The rearrangement joins TRBV15 to TRBJ2-2, with TRBD2 matching 7 bases. The germline CDR1 and CDR2 sequences are LNHNV and YYDKDF (reference sequence). The CDR3 sequence is 17 residues long. V was pared by 1 base and J by 4 bases, with 9 bases of the junction left unmatched. CDR3 in amino acids: CATSRGLMAGATGELFF. DNA for the CDR3: TGTGCCACCAGCAGAGGATTGATGGCGGGAGCCACCGGGGAGCTGTTTTTT.

For this clonotype: Being one base from a much bigger clone, this may be a read error. The DNA for the CDR3 is TGTGCCAGCACGGCGAGGAGCAAACAGCCCCAGCATTTT. Its protein product is CASTARSKQPQHF. The chain recombines TRBV12-3 or TRBV12-4 with TRBJ1-5; D remains unclear. The CDR3 consists of 13 residues.

This clonotype has ten or more counts. The chain combines TRBV27 with TRBJ1-2; 9 nucleotides align to TRBD1. Germline values: CDR1 MNHEY, CDR2 SMNVEV (reference sequence). This CDR3 has 15 residues. The V and J ends lost 6 bases and 4 bases, in that order; junction bases with no gene match: 9. The CDR3: CASSPGTGSVYGYTF. Here the CDR3 DNA reads TGTGCCAGCAGCCCTGGGACAGGGAGTGTCTATGGCTACACCTTC.

The chain is built from TRBV4-1 and TRBJ2-5; TRBD1 might be the D (6 bases). Germline CDR1 reads MGHRA; CDR2 reads YSYEKL. The V end lost 1 base, the J end lost 5 bases, and 8 bases lay between the germline ends. The CDR3 spans 13 residues. CDR3 nucleotides: TGCGCCAGCAGCCAAGCAGGGGTCGAGACCCAGTACTTC. This translates into CASSQAGVETQYF.

This clonotype was observed many times. The V call is TRBV20-1, the J call TRBJ2-5; 7 nucleotides line up with TRBD1. The CDR3 has 15 residues. J lost 1 base, V lost 0 bases, and 5 bases had no gene match. Per the germline V gene, CDR1 is DFQATT and CDR2 is SNEGSKA (reference sequence). CDR3 region: CSARDPGQIQETQYF. The CDR3, as DNA: TGCAGTGCTAGAGACCCGGGACAGATCCAAGAGACCCAGTACTTC.

The V gene is TRBV7-2, the J gene TRBJ2-1; TRBD1 is a possible D gene (7 bases). Germline V CDR1 and CDR2: SGHTA, FQGNSA. The CDR3 is made up of 16 amino acids. Trimming pared 2 bases from V and 7 bases from J, leaving 18 bases between. CDR3 in amino acids: CASSLRGDSAWNEQFF. CDR3 nucleotide sequence: TGTGCCAGCAGCTTAAGGGGGGACAGCGCCTGGAATGAGCAGTTCTTC. Supplemented by reference TRBV7-2 and TRBJ2-1, the full variable domain reads GAGVSQSPSNKVTEKGKDVELRCDPISGHTALYWYRQSLGQGLEFLIYFQGNSAPDKSGLPSDRFSAERTGGSVSTLTIQRTQQEDSAVYLCASSLRGDSAWNEQFFGPGTRLTVL.

This clonotype has ten or more counts. V and J are TRBV29-1 and TRBJ2-7, with D possibly matching TRBD2 (7 bases). This CDR3 contains 12 residues. In germline, CDR1 is SQVTM, CDR2 ANQGSEA. V shed 7 bases and J shed 7 bases, with 17 bases lying between them. The CDR3 coding sequence is TGCAGCGCAGATAAGGGGGAGGGAGAGCAGTACTTC. Protein sequence: CSADKGEGEQYF.

This clonotype was detected ten times or more. V is TRBV5-1 and J is TRBJ2-3; no definite D call. The germline gives CDR1 SGHRS, CDR2 YFSETQ. The CDR3 length is 15 residues. Trimming took off 4 bases at V and 0 bases at J, with 12 bases between the two ends. CDR3 nucleotides: TGCGCCAGCAGCCCAAACCCGGCTAGCACAGATACGCAGTATTTT. It specifies CASSPNPASTDTQYF.

This clonotype occurred many times. J is TRBJ2-3 and V is TRBV6-5; D is perhaps TRBD2 (7 bases). The CDR3 has 17 residues. Germline CDR1 and CDR2: MNHEY and SVGAGI. The germline V and J ends were trimmed by 2 bases and 4 bases, with 19 bases remaining between them. The CDR3 sequence is CASSYGTPIRGADTQYF. CDR3 bases: TGTGCCAGCAGTTACGGGACACCGATCCGGGGGGCAGATACGCAGTATTTT.

The chain couples TRBV6-1 to TRBJ1-3; D not certain. V gave up 7 bases and J gave up 4 bases, with 17 bases separating them. The CDR3 is 15 amino acids. CDR1 is MNHNS and CDR2 is SASEGT in the germline V gene. The CDR3 reads CASTPDHSGGNTIYF. CDR3 DNA: TGTGCCAGCACTCCGGACCATTCGGGGGGAAACACCATATATTTT.

V is TRBV6-2 or TRBV6-3 and J is TRBJ2-3; D is uncertain. The V gene's germline CDR1 is MNHEY and CDR2 SVGEGT. The CDR3 is 14 amino acids. V lost 10 bases, J lost 4 bases, and 18 bases lay in between. As DNA, the CDR3 is TGTGCCACCACATCCCGGCGGATCCCAGATACGCAGTATTTT. Its protein product is CATTSRRIPDTQYF.

There are many counts of this clonotype. The chain is built from TRBV5-1 and TRBJ2-7; 8 bases fit TRBD1. Germline V gives CDR1 SGHRS, CDR2 YFSETQ. The trim removed 2 bases at V and 2 bases at J, leaving 6 bases unmatched. The CDR3 contains 15 residues. The CDR3 is CASSFERQGPYEQYF. In DNA form, the CDR3 reads TGCGCCAGCAGCTTTGAAAGACAGGGGCCCTACGAGCAGTACTTC.

V and J are TRBV6-2 or TRBV6-3 and TRBJ1-6; D gene unclear. The CDR3 totals 12 residues. The germline gives CDR1 MNHEY, CDR2 SVGEGT. V lost 2 bases and J lost 7, with 3 bases in between. The CDR3 coding sequence is TGTGCCAGCAGTTACCACAATTCACCCCTCCACTTT. Translation: CASSYHNSPLHF.

This chain links TRBV6-1 with TRBJ2-3; TRBD2 agrees at 8 bases. Trimming cost V 6 bases and J 1 base; bases outside gene matches: 3. The CDR3 is made up of 14 amino acids. Germline CDR1 reads MNHNS; CDR2 reads SASEGT. The CDR3 sequence is CASSTGRGTDTQYF. The CDR3 nucleotides read TGTGCCAGCAGCACCGGGAGGGGCACAGATACGCAGTATTTT.

This rearrangement joins TRBV7-8 to TRBJ2-6; no clear D gene. Germline CDR1 reads SGHVS; CDR2 reads FQNEAQ. V was clipped by 3 bases and J by 0 bases, with 9 bases between them. CDR3 size: 16 residues. The CDR3 loop is CASSFGRTSGANVLTF. The DNA for the CDR3 is TGTGCCAGCAGCTTTGGCAGGACCTCTGGGGCCAACGTCCTGACTTTC.

There are a few counts of this clonotype. The chain links TRBV6-2 or TRBV6-3 to TRBJ2-1; maybe TRBD2 (5 bases). Trimming took off 7 bases at V and 0 bases at J, with 16 bases between the two ends. CDR3 length: 16 residues. Germline values: CDR1 MNHEY, CDR2 SVGEGT. DNA for the CDR3: TGTGCCAGCACGACGCGGGCGATCCTCTCCTACAATGAGCAGTTCTTC. Protein: CASTTRAILSYNEQFF.

This clonotype was seen many times. V usage is TRBV24-1 and J usage is TRBJ2-1, with D possibly being TRBD2 (5 bases). Germline V gene data show CDR1 as KGHDR and CDR2 as SFDVKD. V was cut by 2 bases and J by 1 base, with 11 bases left in between. This CDR3 is 16 amino acids long. The CDR3 nucleotides read TGTGCCACCAGTGATTCCGTAGCGCGATCCTACAATGAGCAGTTCTTC. It translates to CATSDSVARSYNEQFF.

The rearrangement links TRBV20-1 to TRBJ2-7; TRBD2 matches at 9 bases. CDR1 and CDR2 from the germline V gene are DFQATT and SNEGSKA (reference sequence). V dropped 5 bases and J dropped 2; count of bases not matched to a gene: 13. The CDR3 totals 16 residues. CDR3 amino acids: CSAYPLRLAGTYEQYF. The CDR3 DNA follows: TGCAGTGCTTACCCCCTGAGGCTAGCGGGAACCTACGAGCAGTACTTC.

This clonotype was counted at least ten times. This chain connects TRBV5-5 to TRBJ2-7; possible D gene TRBD1, 5 bases. Germline loops: CDR1 SGHKS, CDR2 YYEKEE (reference sequence). The CDR3 covers 15 residues. V shed 3 bases and J shed 0 bases, with 13 bases lying between them. The CDR3 spells CASSSRTHSSYEQYF. As DNA, the CDR3 is TGTGCCAGCAGCTCCCGGACACATAGCTCCTACGAGCAGTACTTC.